The T cell receptor (beta chain) under discussion was sequenced for a study of T cell responses to AZD1222 COVID-19 vaccine. Study-level points and caveats: Most donors were white British, females outnumbered males, and clonal diversity was possibly underestimated.

This clone is a singleton in its sample. No antigen is known for it. CDR3 length: 15 residues. V shed 5 bases and J shed 0 bases, with 12 bases lying between them. Germline V gene data show CDR1 as SGHNT and CDR2 as YYREEE (reference sequence). The data were produced by immunoSEQ multiplex PCR, yet TCRdb's version contains in-frame clones alone and is incomplete. The sample includes more than 95,000 clones, about 87% of them seen just once. This chain connects TRBV5-4 to TRBJ2-1; D is undetermined. The sequences come from peripheral blood, collected on day 0 of AZD1222 vaccination. The clonotype comes from an adult in good health. For the CDR3, the DNA is TGTGCCAGCAGTGTTGGGCCTAGCTCCTACAATGAGCAGTTCTTC. Translation: CASSVGPSSYNEQFF.